This entry is about one TCR beta chain. Its antigen is as yet unknown. These data originate in a study of cytomegalovirus exposure and HLA in healthy donors. About the study: Of fewer than 450 genotyped donors, around 84% clustered with self-reported Caucasian donors.

Findings and limits, study-wide: Later on, an analysis tied approximately 17,000 TCR beta sequences to HLA alleles at 0.05 false discovery rate. Analyses of presence and absence presupposed an approximately uniform sequencing depth across donors.

This CDR3 contains 13 residues. Germline CDR1 and CDR2: MNHNS and SASEGT. Trimming pared 3 bases from V and 8 bases from J, leaving 11 bases between. PCR involved 60 Vbeta and 13 Jbeta primers. Assay: immunoSEQ multiplex PCR; the TCRdb copy retains only in-frame clones and omits some. This table holds 150,000 to 200,000 clones, 80% to 90% found once. In nominal health when sampled, donors likely had unrecorded immune exposures nonetheless. This receptor was identified in a woman under 30 in good health and CMV-seropositive. This sequence joins TRBV6-1 and TRBJ2-1; maybe TRBD1 (6 bases). Sequencing input: PBMCs. The CDR3 sequence: CASSDTGIYEQFF. CDR3 sequence (DNA): TGTGCCAGCAGTGATACAGGGATCTATGAGCAGTTCTTC.